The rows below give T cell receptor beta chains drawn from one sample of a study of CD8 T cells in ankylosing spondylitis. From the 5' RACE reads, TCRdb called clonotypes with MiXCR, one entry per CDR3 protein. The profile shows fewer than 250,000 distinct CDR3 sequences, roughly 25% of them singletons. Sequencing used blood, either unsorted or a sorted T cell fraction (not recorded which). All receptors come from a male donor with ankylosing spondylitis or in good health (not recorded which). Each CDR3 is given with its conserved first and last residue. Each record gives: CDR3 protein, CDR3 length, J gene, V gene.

CDR3aa: CSASSGARSGYTF; len: 13; j_gene: TRBJ1-2; v_gene: TRBV20-1
CDR3aa: CASSQVAGQEMYEQYF; len: 16; j_gene: TRBJ2-7; v_gene: TRBV4-1
CDR3aa: CSASRDRVYEQYF; len: 13; j_gene: TRBJ2-7; v_gene: TRBV20-1
CDR3aa: CASSPPRSSYEQYF; len: 14; j_gene: TRBJ2-7; v_gene: TRBV18
CDR3aa: CASKRGQSYEQYF; len: 13; j_gene: TRBJ2-7; v_gene: TRBV6-1
CDR3aa: CTGRRGETQYF; len: 11; j_gene: TRBJ2-5; v_gene: TRBV29-1
CDR3aa: CSVEATGSYEQYF; len: 13; j_gene: TRBJ2-7; v_gene: TRBV29-1
CDR3aa: CASSLRGTGGLAQYF; len: 15; j_gene: TRBJ2-7; v_gene: TRBV11-1
CDR3aa: CASRGDSYNEQFF; len: 13; j_gene: TRBJ2-1; v_gene: TRBV10-2
CDR3aa: CASSLDYPNTEAFF; len: 14; j_gene: TRBJ1-1; v_gene: TRBV6-1
CDR3aa: CSASRGGATDTQYF; len: 14; j_gene: TRBJ2-3; v_gene: TRBV20-1
CDR3aa: CASSPSNEQYF; len: 11; j_gene: TRBJ2-7; v_gene: TRBV18
CDR3aa: CASSLAGTATGELFF; len: 15; j_gene: TRBJ2-2; v_gene: TRBV5-1
CDR3aa: CASSHQTPGQYNEQFF; len: 16; j_gene: TRBJ2-1; v_gene: TRBV3-1
CDR3aa: CASSQEGSGGTDTQYF; len: 16; j_gene: TRBJ2-3; v_gene: TRBV4-1
CDR3aa: CASSITVPNTEAFF; len: 14; j_gene: TRBJ1-1; v_gene: TRBV12-3/TRBV12-4
CDR3aa: CASSQDEQGGQFF; len: 13; j_gene: TRBJ2-1; v_gene: TRBV4-1
CDR3aa: CSASNPGQETQYF; len: 13; j_gene: TRBJ2-5; v_gene: TRBV20-1
CDR3aa: CASSHNKGDTGELFF; len: 15; j_gene: TRBJ2-2; v_gene: TRBV4-1
CDR3aa: CASSQRTSGSSFYNEQFF; len: 18; j_gene: TRBJ2-1; v_gene: TRBV4-1
CDR3aa: CASRPRETQYF; len: 11; j_gene: TRBJ2-5; v_gene: TRBV6-4
CDR3aa: CSARDRVLGGYTF; len: 13; j_gene: TRBJ1-2; v_gene: TRBV20-1
CDR3aa: CASSLEGRDRSRQFF; len: 15; j_gene: TRBJ2-1; v_gene: TRBV5-1
CDR3aa: CSASSSLGNNEQFF; len: 14; j_gene: TRBJ2-1; v_gene: TRBV20-1
CDR3aa: CASQQTDTDTQYF; len: 13; j_gene: TRBJ2-3; v_gene: TRBV6-1
CDR3aa: CASSQPGGGEQFF; len: 13; j_gene: TRBJ2-1; v_gene: TRBV6-1
CDR3aa: CSARDRRTGIYEQYF; len: 15; j_gene: TRBJ2-7; v_gene: TRBV20-1
CDR3aa: CASSLGSGSLNTQYF; len: 15; j_gene: TRBJ2-3; v_gene: TRBV7-2
CDR3aa: CASSQLAGGTGSTEAFF; len: 17; j_gene: TRBJ1-1; v_gene: TRBV6-1
CDR3aa: CATSDAASGRLDTQYF; len: 16; j_gene: TRBJ2-3; v_gene: TRBV24-1
CDR3aa: CAWSEGTGFSDTEAFF; len: 16; j_gene: TRBJ1-1; v_gene: TRBV30
CDR3aa: CASRTELAGAGEQFF; len: 15; j_gene: TRBJ2-1; v_gene: TRBV12-3/TRBV12-4
CDR3aa: CAISERGRMGDEQFF; len: 15; j_gene: TRBJ2-1; v_gene: TRBV10-3
CDR3aa: CASSPTPNYGYTF; len: 13; j_gene: TRBJ1-2; v_gene: TRBV12-3/TRBV12-4
CDR3aa: CASSLDAAGRYGYTF; len: 15; j_gene: TRBJ1-2; v_gene: TRBV13
CDR3aa: CASSFRELGTEAFF; len: 14; j_gene: TRBJ1-1; v_gene: TRBV12-3/TRBV12-4
CDR3aa: CASSPGTSGNNEQFF; len: 15; j_gene: TRBJ2-1; v_gene: TRBV5-1
CDR3aa: CSTSKMAEAFF; len: 11; j_gene: TRBJ1-1; v_gene: TRBV29-1
CDR3aa: CASSQTGTGLSGELFF; len: 16; j_gene: TRBJ2-2; v_gene: TRBV7-2
CDR3aa: CASSDPGGAVYEQYF; len: 15; j_gene: TRBJ2-7; v_gene: TRBV19
CDR3aa: CASSRSNQPQHF; len: 12; j_gene: TRBJ1-5; v_gene: TRBV2
CDR3aa: CAWSVPASGANVLTF; len: 15; j_gene: TRBJ2-6; v_gene: TRBV30
CDR3aa: CASSQDWLAGVRGDTQYF; len: 18; j_gene: TRBJ2-3; v_gene: TRBV4-2
CDR3aa: CAWGEGLGPYEQYF; len: 14; j_gene: TRBJ2-7; v_gene: TRBV30
CDR3aa: CASSGTGVSYEQYF; len: 14; j_gene: TRBJ2-7; v_gene: TRBV5-1
CDR3aa: CASSPMTGVEQYF; len: 13; j_gene: TRBJ2-7; v_gene: TRBV12-3/TRBV12-4
CDR3aa: CASSSWDRGLNEQYF; len: 15; j_gene: TRBJ2-7; v_gene: TRBV7-6
CDR3aa: CAISGRSAYEQYF; len: 13; j_gene: TRBJ2-7; v_gene: TRBV10-3
CDR3aa: CSAPSGGASKNIQYF; len: 15; j_gene: TRBJ2-4; v_gene: TRBV20-1
CDR3aa: CASSLLVARGEQFF; len: 14; j_gene: TRBJ2-1; v_gene: TRBV7-2
CDR3aa: CAISDWTGESYEQYF; len: 15; j_gene: TRBJ2-7; v_gene: TRBV10-3
CDR3aa: CASLEAGTNTGELFF; len: 15; j_gene: TRBJ2-2; v_gene: TRBV5-1
CDR3aa: CASSAGTEISGNTIYF; len: 16; j_gene: TRBJ1-3; v_gene: TRBV28
CDR3aa: CASSLALNSYEQYF; len: 14; j_gene: TRBJ2-7; v_gene: TRBV5-1
CDR3aa: CASSLDFNHNYEQYF; len: 15; j_gene: TRBJ2-7; v_gene: TRBV7-6
CDR3aa: CASSLEVAVSYEQNF; len: 15; j_gene: TRBJ2-7; v_gene: TRBV5-1
CDR3aa: CSAHGMAGLNTGELFF; len: 16; j_gene: TRBJ2-2; v_gene: TRBV20-1